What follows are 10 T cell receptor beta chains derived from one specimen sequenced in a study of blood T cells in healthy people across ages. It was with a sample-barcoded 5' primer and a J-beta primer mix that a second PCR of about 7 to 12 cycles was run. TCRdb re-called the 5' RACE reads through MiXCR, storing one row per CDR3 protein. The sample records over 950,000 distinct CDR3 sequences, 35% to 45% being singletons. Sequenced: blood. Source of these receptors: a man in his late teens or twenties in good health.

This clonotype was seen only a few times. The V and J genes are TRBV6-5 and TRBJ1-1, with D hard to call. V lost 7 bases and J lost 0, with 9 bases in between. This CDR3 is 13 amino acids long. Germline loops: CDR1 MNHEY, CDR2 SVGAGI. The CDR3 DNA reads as TGTGCCAGCAAGGAGACCATGAACACTGAAGCTTTCTTT. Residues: CASKETMNTEAFF.

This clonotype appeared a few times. CDR3 in DNA: TGTGCCAGCAGCTCGGACAGGGGCCAAGAGACCCAGTACTTC. Encoded protein: CASSSDRGQETQYF. The chain recombines TRBV7-2 with TRBJ2-5; 9 positions agree with TRBD1. This CDR3 has 14 residues. V was pared by 4 bases and J by 1 base, with 1 base of the junction left unmatched. From germline, CDR1 is SGHTA and CDR2 FQGNSA.

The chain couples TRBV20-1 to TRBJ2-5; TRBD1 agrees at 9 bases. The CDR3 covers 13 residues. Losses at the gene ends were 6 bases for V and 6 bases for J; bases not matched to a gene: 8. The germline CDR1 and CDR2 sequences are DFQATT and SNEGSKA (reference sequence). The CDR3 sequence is CSAPGQGRKTQYF. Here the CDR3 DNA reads TGCAGTGCCCCGGGACAGGGAAGGAAGACCCAGTACTTC.

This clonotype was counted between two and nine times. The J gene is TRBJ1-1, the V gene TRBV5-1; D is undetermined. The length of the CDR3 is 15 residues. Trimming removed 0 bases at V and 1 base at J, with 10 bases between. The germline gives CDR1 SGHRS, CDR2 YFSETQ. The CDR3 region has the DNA TGCGCCAGCAGCTTGGATGGAGGGTCGAACACTGAAGCTTTCTTT. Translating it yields CASSLDGGSNTEAFF. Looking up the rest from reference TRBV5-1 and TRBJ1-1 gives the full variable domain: KAGVTQTPRYLIKTRGQQVTLSCSPISGHRSVSWYQQTPGQGLQFLFEYFSETQRNKGNFPGRFSGRQFSNSRSEMNVSTLELGDSALYLCASSLDGGSNTEAFFGQGTRLTVV.

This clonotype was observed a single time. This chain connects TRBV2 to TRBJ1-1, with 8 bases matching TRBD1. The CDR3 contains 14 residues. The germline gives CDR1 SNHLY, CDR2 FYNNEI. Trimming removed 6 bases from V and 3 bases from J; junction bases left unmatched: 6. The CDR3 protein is CASRAGGGHTEAFF. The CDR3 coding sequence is TGTGCCAGCAGAGCAGGGGGCGGCCACACTGAAGCTTTCTTT.

This CDR3 is CATSDPGSADTGELFF. CDR3 DNA: TGTGCCACCAGTGATCCCGGATCTGCGGACACCGGGGAGCTGTTTTTT. The chain has TRBV24-1 and TRBJ2-2; the D is unclear. The germline V gene has CDR1 KGHDR and CDR2 SFDVKD. V was clipped by 3 bases and J by 3 bases, with 13 bases between them. The CDR3 has 16 amino acids.

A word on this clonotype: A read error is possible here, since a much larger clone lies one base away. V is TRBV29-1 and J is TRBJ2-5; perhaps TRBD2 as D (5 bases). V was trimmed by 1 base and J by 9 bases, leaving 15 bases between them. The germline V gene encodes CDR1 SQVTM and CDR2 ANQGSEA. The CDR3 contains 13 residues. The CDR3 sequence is CSVEATATEAQYF. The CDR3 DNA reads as TGCAGCGTTGAAGCCACAGCAACGGAGGCCCAGTACTTC.

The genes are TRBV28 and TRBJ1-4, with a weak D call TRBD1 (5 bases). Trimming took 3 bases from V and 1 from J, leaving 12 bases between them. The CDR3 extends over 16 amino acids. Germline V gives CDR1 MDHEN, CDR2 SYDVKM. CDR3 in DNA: TGTGCCAGCAGTTTTTGGGGGTCGGGAACTAATGAAAAACTGTTTTTT. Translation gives CASSFWGSGTNEKLFF.

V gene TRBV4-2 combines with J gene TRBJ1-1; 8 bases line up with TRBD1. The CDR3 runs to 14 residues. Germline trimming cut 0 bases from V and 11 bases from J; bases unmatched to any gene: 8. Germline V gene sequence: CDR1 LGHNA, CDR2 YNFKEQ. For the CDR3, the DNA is TGTGCCAGCAGCCAAGATAGGGCAGGGGGCCGGGCTTTCTTT. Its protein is CASSQDRAGGRAFF.

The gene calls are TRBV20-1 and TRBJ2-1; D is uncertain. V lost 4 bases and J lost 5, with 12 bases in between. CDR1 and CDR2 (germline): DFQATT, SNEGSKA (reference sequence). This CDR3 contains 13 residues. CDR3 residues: CSATVGLNNEQFF. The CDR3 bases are TGCAGTGCTACCGTAGGGCTCAACAATGAGCAGTTCTTC.